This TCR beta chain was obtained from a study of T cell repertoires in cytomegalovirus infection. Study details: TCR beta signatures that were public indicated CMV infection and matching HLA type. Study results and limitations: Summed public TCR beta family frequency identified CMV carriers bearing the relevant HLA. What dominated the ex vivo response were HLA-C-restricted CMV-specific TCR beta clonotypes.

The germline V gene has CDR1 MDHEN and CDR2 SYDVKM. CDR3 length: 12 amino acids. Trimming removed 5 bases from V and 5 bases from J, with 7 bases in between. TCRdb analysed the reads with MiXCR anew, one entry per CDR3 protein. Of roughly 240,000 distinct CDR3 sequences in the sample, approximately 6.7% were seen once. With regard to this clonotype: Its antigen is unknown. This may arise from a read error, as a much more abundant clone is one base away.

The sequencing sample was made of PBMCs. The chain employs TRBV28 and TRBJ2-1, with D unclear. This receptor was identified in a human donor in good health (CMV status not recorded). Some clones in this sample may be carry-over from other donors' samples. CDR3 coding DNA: TGTGCCAGCAGTCCTCACGACAATGAGCAGTTCTTC. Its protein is CASSPHDNEQFF. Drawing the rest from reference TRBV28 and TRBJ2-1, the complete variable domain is DVKVTQSSRYLVKRTGEKVFLECVQDMDHENMFWYRQDPGLGLRLIYFSYDVKMKEKGDIPEGYSVSREKKERFSLILESASTNQTSMYLCASSPHDNEQFFGPGTRLTVL.